Listed below are T cell receptor beta chains from one sample, sequenced in a study of technical replicates of blood from a handful of donors. Using immunoSEQ multiplex PCR, the repertoire was profiled, and TCRdb retains in-frame clones only, with some absent. This table has around 80,000 clones, 93% appearing once. Sequencing was carried out using T cells isolated from PBMCs. These receptors were taken from a human donor in good health. The CDR3 runs from the conserved cysteine through the conserved F or W.

15 TRBJ1-4 TRBV5-7 CASSLIISTNEKLFF
15 TRBJ1-1 TRBV6-5 CASSYGGQGVNEAFF
16 TRBJ2-7 TRBV5-8 CASSLRTRSLLYEQYF
17 TRBJ2-2 TRBV5-1 CASSLQRRLQGAGELFF
15 TRBJ2-7 TRBV4-1 CASSQARGGAYEQYF
13 TRBJ2-5 TRBV19 CASGTGGQETQYF
14 TRBJ1-1 TRBV29-1 CSVRRQTSNTEAFF
13 TRBJ1-1 TRBV5-6 CASSFFGDTEAFF
17 TRBJ1-5 TRBV7-2 CASSLEGQGGVNQPQHF
17 TRBJ2-5 TRBV11-2 CASSLDYLAGVRETQYF
15 TRBJ2-1 TRBV27 CASRRAGTGHNEQFF